These T cell receptor beta chains were read from a single sample in a study of blood T cell repertoires in COVID-19. TCRdb keeps only in-frame clones here, not all; method: immunoSEQ multiplex PCR. The profile shows roughly 200,000 clones, approximately 90% of them singletons. The sequencing sample was made of PBMCs or T cells enriched from blood (not recorded which). The receptors were gathered from a young man with acute COVID-19. The CDR3 runs from the conserved cysteine through the conserved F or W. The D gene is left open where the match is weak. The listing skips clone size in some rows; elsewhere it reads once, few, many or a size class.

clone_size	v_call	j_call	d_call	cdr3_nt	cdr3_aa
.	TRBV2	TRBJ1-4	TRBD1	TGTGCCAGCGGGGGGACAGCGGAAAAACTGTTTTTT	CASGGTAEKLFF
.	TRBV29-1	TRBJ2-3	.	TGCAGCGTCGAGACAGGTGCGAGCGATACGCAGTATTTT	CSVETGASDTQYF
.	TRBV6-5	TRBJ1-6	TRBD1	TGTGCCAGCAGTTCTATACAGGGGGTGGGTTCACCCCTCCACTTT	CASSSIQGVGSPLHF
once	TRBV7-3	TRBJ1-6	.	TGTGCCAGCAGCCCTCGAGGCAGGGCCTCTCCGGATTCACCCCTCCACTTT	CASSPRGRASPDSPLHF
.	TRBV27	TRBJ2-1	TRBD1	TGTGCCAGCAGTTTTGAGGGGACAGGGGCTTACAATGAGCAGTTCTTC	CASSFEGTGAYNEQFF
once	TRBV5-1	TRBJ2-2	TRBD1	TGCGCCAGCAGCTTGGCCCCAGGGGGTCAGCGGCCCGGGGAGCTGTTTTTT	CASSLAPGGQRPGELFF
once	TRBV27	TRBJ1-5	.	TGTGCCAGCAGTTTAAACCCCGCGGCCAATCAGCCCCAGCATTTT	CASSLNPAANQPQHF
.	TRBV4-3	TRBJ2-3	.	TGCGCCAGCAGCCAAGACACAGGGTGGAATACGCAGTATTTT	CASSQDTGWNTQYF
.	TRBV19	TRBJ2-1	TRBD2	TGTGCCAGTAGTATGGCAGGACTAGCGGGAGAAAATGAGCAGTTCTTC	CASSMAGLAGENEQFF
few	TRBV11-3	TRBJ2-7	TRBD2	TGTGCCAGCAGCCTTAGCGGGGGCTCCTACGAGCAGTACTTC	CASSLSGGSYEQYF
.	TRBV5-1	TRBJ2-1	TRBD2	TGCGCCAGCAGACCCGGGACTAGCGGGAGTAGGTACGGTGAGCAGTTCTTC	CASRPGTSGSRYGEQFF
.	TRBV13	TRBJ2-2	.	TGTGCCAGCAGCTCGTATAGAACCGGGGAGCTGTTTTTT	CASSSYRTGELFF
.	TRBV27	TRBJ2-1	TRBD2	TGTGCCAGCAAAGAGGCGGGAGTGGCGAATGAGCAGTTCTTC	CASKEAGVANEQFF
.	TRBV7-9	TRBJ2-7	TRBD1	TGTGCCAGCAGCTTAGTACGCGGGACAGGGGGTTACGAGCAGTACTTC	CASSLVRGTGGYEQYF
.	TRBV27	TRBJ2-1	.	TGTGCCAGCAGTTTAGGAGGTGGGGATGAGCAGTTCTTC	CASSLGGGDEQFF
.	TRBV5-4	TRBJ2-1	TRBD2	TGTGCCAGCAGCCCCGGGGGGACTAGCGTAAGCAATGAGCAGTTCTTC	CASSPGGTSVSNEQFF
.	TRBV4-2	TRBJ1-3	TRBD1	TGTGCCAGCAGCCAGGTCGGACAGGGCCCATCTGGAAACACCATATATTTT	CASSQVGQGPSGNTIYF
.	TRBV4-1	TRBJ2-1	.	TGCGCCAGCAAACCAACGACTCCGAGCTCCTACAATGAGCAGTTCTTC	CASKPTTPSSYNEQFF
.	TRBV9	TRBJ1-1	.	TGTGCCAGCGGCGAGGGCAGGGACACTGAAGCTTTCTTT	CASGEGRDTEAFF
.	TRBV6-5	TRBJ1-2	.	TGTGCCAGCAGTTACTTTCCCAGATCCAACTATGGCTACACCTTC	CASSYFPRSNYGYTF
.	TRBV28	TRBJ2-1	TRBD2	TGTGCCAGCAGTTCCTCGGGACTAGCGGGTTCGAGCTCCTACAATGAGCAGTTCTTC	CASSSSGLAGSSSYNEQFF
.	TRBV28	TRBJ1-1	.	TGTGCCAGCCAGTTGGGGGCGGGAGATAGGAGTAGGACTGAAGCTTTCTTT	CASQLGAGDRSRTEAFF
.	TRBV10-1	TRBJ1-4	.	TGCGCCAGCAGCGCCGGACTGGTTAATGAAAAACTGTTTTTT	CASSAGLVNEKLFF
few	TRBV27	TRBJ2-7	.	TGTGCCAGCAGTTACCGACAGGCCTACGAGCAGTACTTC	CASSYRQAYEQYF
.	TRBV11-3	TRBJ2-3	.	TGTGCCAGCAGCTTAGATTCAGGAACGCAGTATTTT	CASSLDSGTQYF
.	TRBV7-2	TRBJ2-7	.	TGTGCCAGCAGCTTCGACCCGGCTCCGGGCGAGCAGTACTTC	CASSFDPAPGEQYF
.	TRBV15	TRBJ2-1	TRBD2	TGTGCCACCAGCCCGCCGCGACTAGCCGAATACAATGAGCAGTTCTTC	CATSPPRLAEYNEQFF
.	TRBV18	TRBJ2-5	TRBD2	TGTGCCAGCTCACAGGGACTAGCGGGAGGAGAGACCCAGTACTTC	CASSQGLAGGETQYF
.	TRBV11-2	TRBJ2-5	TRBD2	TGTGCCAGCAGCTTAGGTTTTAGGACTAGCGGGAGGGCCAAGGAGACCCAGTACTTC	CASSLGFRTSGRAKETQYF
.	TRBV7-3	TRBJ2-1	TRBD2	TGTGCCAGCAGCTTAGGGCTAGCGGGAGGAGATGAGCAGTTCTTC	CASSLGLAGGDEQFF
.	TRBV19	TRBJ2-1	TRBD2	TGTGCCAGTAGTGCGTCTAGCGGGGGCTACAATGAGCAGTTCTTC	CASSASSGGYNEQFF
.	TRBV11-2	TRBJ1-5	.	TGTGCCAGCACACTAGGGGAGGGTGGCAATCAGCCCCAGCATTTT	CASTLGEGGNQPQHF
.	TRBV3-1/TRBV3-2	TRBJ2-7	TRBD2	TGTGCCAGCAGCCAAGCAACTAGCGGTGCCTACGAGCAGTACTTC	CASSQATSGAYEQYF
.	TRBV6-5	TRBJ2-2	TRBD1	TGTGCCAGCAGTCTCGGGACAGGGGCCGGGGAGCTGTTTTTT	CASSLGTGAGELFF
.	TRBV19	TRBJ2-2	.	TGTGCCACTGGGGGAGGCACCGGGGAGCTGTTTTTT	CATGGGTGELFF
few	TRBV28	TRBJ1-1	.	TGTGCCAGCAGTCTTACAGGGCTCATGAACACTGAAGCTTTCTTT	CASSLTGLMNTEAFF
.	TRBV19	TRBJ2-7	.	TGTGCCAGTAGTATTACGCCGGGCTCCTACGAGCAGTACTTC	CASSITPGSYEQYF
.	TRBV6-2/TRBV6-3	TRBJ1-1	.	TGTGCCAGCAGTTACCCCAAGAACACTGAAGCTTTCTTT	CASSYPKNTEAFF
.	TRBV5-1	TRBJ1-2	TRBD1	TGCGCCAGCAGCCCCGGACAGGGAGGCTATGGCTACACCTTC	CASSPGQGGYGYTF
.	TRBV28	TRBJ2-1	.	TGTGCCAGCAGTTTTCAGTCGGGGTTGCGGTTCTTC	CASSFQSGLRFF
.	TRBV6-1	TRBJ1-5	TRBD1	TGTGCCAGCAGTGCCGGGACAGGGGTTCGAAATCAGCCCCAGCATTTT	CASSAGTGVRNQPQHF
.	TRBV27	TRBJ2-5	TRBD1	TGTGCCAGCAGTGAGAGAACAGGGGAAGAGACCCAGTACTTC	CASSERTGEETQYF
.	TRBV9	TRBJ2-1	.	TGTGCCAGCAGCGTGGGGCAGCACAATGAGCAGTTCTTC	CASSVGQHNEQFF
.	TRBV7-6	TRBJ2-5	.	TGTGCCAGCAGCTTAGCGCTCGGGGGAGGTGAGACCCAGTACTTC	CASSLALGGGETQYF
.	TRBV3-1/TRBV3-2	TRBJ2-7	TRBD2	TGTGCCAGCCAGACTAGCGGTTCCTACGAGCAGTACTTC	CASQTSGSYEQYF